These T cell receptor beta chains were read from a single sample in a study of identical twins. Using its own MiXCR run on the 5' RACE reads, TCRdb lists one record per CDR3 protein. The profile shows around 690,000 distinct CDR3 sequences, 21% of them singletons. This sample also belongs to another study, concerning T cells expressing NK-cell markers.

The sample was PBMCs. The receptor set was obtained from a woman aged 18-29 years in good health. CDR3s include the opening cysteine and the closing phenylalanine or tryptophan. D genes are given only for firm matches. Expanded clones get a size class; other rows say once, few or many, or leave the size out.

j_call | d_call | clone_size | v_call | cdr3_aa | cdr3_nt
TRBJ2-5 | NA | NA | TRBV3-1 | CASSQGVGSLGETQYF | TGTGCCAGCAGCCAAGGGGTGGGTTCCCTCGGAGAGACCCAGTACTTC
TRBJ2-3 | TRBD1 | NA | TRBV20-1 | CSAYRQGVGDTQYF | TGCAGTGCCTATAGACAGGGGGTTGGGGATACGCAGTATTTT
TRBJ2-7 | TRBD2 | many | TRBV5-6 | CASSFREAYEQYF | TGTGCCAGCAGCTTCCGGGAGGCGTACGAGCAGTACTTC
TRBJ2-7 | TRBD2 | few | TRBV20-1 | CSARAMTSGYEQYF | TGCAGTGCTAGAGCTATGACTAGCGGCTACGAGCAGTACTTC
TRBJ2-2 | NA | NA | TRBV10-3 | CATKDRLATKNTGELFF | TGTGCCACCAAAGACCGTCTAGCGACTAAGAACACCGGGGAGCTGTTTTTT
TRBJ2-1 | NA | NA | TRBV7-9 | CASSQKKDRFF | TGTGCCAGCAGCCAAAAAAAGGATAGGTTCTTC
TRBJ2-6 | NA | NA | TRBV6-1 | CASSPRGQGNSGANVLTF | TGTGCCAGCAGCCCCAGGGGCCAGGGCAACTCTGGGGCCAACGTCCTGACTTTC
TRBJ2-7 | NA | few | TRBV21-1 | CASSKRDISGYEQYF | TGTGCCAGCAGCAAAAGGGACATTTCGGGGTACGAGCAGTACTTC
TRBJ2-3 | TRBD2 | few | TRBV7-2 | CASSPEREVGDTQYF | TGTGCCAGCAGCCCCGAGCGGGAGGTCGGAGATACGCAGTATTTT
TRBJ1-5 | NA | NA | TRBV10-3 | CAISSGRNQPQHF | TGTGCCATCTCGTCGGGGCGGAATCAGCCCCAGCATTTT
TRBJ2-2 | NA | few | TRBV5-1 | CASSFGPLGSNTGELFF | TGCGCCAGCAGCTTTGGGCCTCTGGGTTCGAACACCGGGGAGCTGTTTTTT
TRBJ2-1 | TRBD2 | few | TRBV12-5 | CASGWASGRARNEQFF | TGTGCTAGTGGTTGGGCTAGCGGGAGGGCTCGGAATGAGCAGTTCTTC
TRBJ2-1 | TRBD1 | NA | TRBV19 | CASSTGTGVYNEQFF | TGTGCCAGTAGCACCGGGACAGGGGTATACAATGAGCAGTTCTTC
TRBJ2-1 | TRBD1 | NA | TRBV9 | CASSDSGQGFYNEQFF | TGTGCCAGCAGCGACTCGGGACAGGGTTTCTACAATGAGCAGTTCTTC
TRBJ2-1 | NA | NA | TRBV5-1 | CASSLSSLGLNEQFF | TGCGCCAGCAGCTTGTCCTCGTTAGGGCTTAATGAGCAGTTCTTC
TRBJ2-7 | NA | NA | TRBV6-2/TRBV6-3 | CASSLAESHEQYF | TGTGCCAGCAGTCTGGCCGAGTCCCACGAGCAGTACTTC
TRBJ2-3 | NA | NA | TRBV2 | CASSGDGGSTDTQYF | TGTGCCAGCAGTGGGGACGGGGGAAGCACAGATACGCAGTATTTT
TRBJ2-2 | NA | few | TRBV12-3/TRBV12-4 | CASSLGSAGELFF | TGTGCCAGCAGTTTAGGTTCGGCCGGGGAGCTGTTTTTT
TRBJ2-7 | NA | few | TRBV5-1 | CASSLEGGRSYEQYF | TGCGCCAGCAGCTTGGAGGGCGGTCGCTCCTACGAGCAGTACTTC
TRBJ2-7 | NA | NA | TRBV7-2 | CASSLDWSSADYEQYF | TGTGCCAGCAGCTTAGATTGGTCTAGCGCCGACTACGAGCAGTACTTC